These T cell receptor beta chains were read from a single sample in a study of beta chain features in type 1 diabetes. The method was immunoSEQ multiplex PCR; TCRdb's version includes in-frame clones alone and lacks a portion of them. There are about 340,000 clones in the sample; about a tenth occur only once, and around 1% lies in the top ten. The sequencing sample was made of central memory CD4+ T cells from blood. These receptors were obtained from a man between 25 and 39 years old with type 1 diabetes. Both conserved end residues are trimmed from each CDR3. A D gene is named only where the DNA matches it firmly.

d_call: TRBD1
v_call: TRBV27
cdr3_aa: ASSLSITLLRDRVHRDTQY

d_call: NA
v_call: TRBV4-3
cdr3_aa: ASSQDAGAFYEQY

d_call: NA
v_call: TRBV29-1
cdr3_aa: SVADNTQGRR

d_call: NA
v_call: TRBV29-1
cdr3_aa: SVEWYGGAGGYT

d_call: TRBD1
v_call: TRBV27
cdr3_aa: ASSSGTGPRSPLH

d_call: TRBD1
v_call: TRBV4-3
cdr3_aa: ASSLPLAGVGQGYEQY

d_call: NA
v_call: TRBV28
cdr3_aa: ASSFGSSYEQY

d_call: NA
v_call: TRBV18
cdr3_aa: ASSPGTEHTEAF

d_call: NA
v_call: TRBV11-2
cdr3_aa: ASSIGGAGFNEQF

d_call: TRBD1
v_call: TRBV5-6
cdr3_aa: ASSLAGTGTGNQPQH

d_call: NA
v_call: TRBV2
cdr3_aa: ASSDRGVQPQH

d_call: NA
v_call: TRBV9
cdr3_aa: ASSPPGVQTQY

d_call: NA
v_call: TRBV4-3
cdr3_aa: ASSQRGEYGYT

d_call: TRBD2
v_call: TRBV7-2
cdr3_aa: ASSLPGTRRTDTQY

d_call: TRBD2
v_call: TRBV7-8
cdr3_aa: ASSFGLAGGRVGELF

d_call: TRBD1
v_call: TRBV6-5
cdr3_aa: ASSFRGLRNYGYT

d_call: TRBD1
v_call: TRBV7-9
cdr3_aa: ASSPRGQGDTQY

d_call: NA
v_call: TRBV6-5
cdr3_aa: ASSYLPGRAEAF

d_call: TRBD1
v_call: TRBV6-6
cdr3_aa: ASTTGDWYGYT

d_call: TRBD1
v_call: TRBV2
cdr3_aa: ASRGQANSNQPQH

d_call: NA
v_call: TRBV4-1
cdr3_aa: ASSYSGNTDTQY

d_call: NA
v_call: TRBV28
cdr3_aa: ASSLEGGSDEQY

d_call: NA
v_call: TRBV18
cdr3_aa: ASSPPVGQSSYEQY

d_call: NA
v_call: TRBV5-1
cdr3_aa: ASSLIAAPHNEQF

d_call: TRBD1
v_call: TRBV7-2
cdr3_aa: ASSSGQGANIQY